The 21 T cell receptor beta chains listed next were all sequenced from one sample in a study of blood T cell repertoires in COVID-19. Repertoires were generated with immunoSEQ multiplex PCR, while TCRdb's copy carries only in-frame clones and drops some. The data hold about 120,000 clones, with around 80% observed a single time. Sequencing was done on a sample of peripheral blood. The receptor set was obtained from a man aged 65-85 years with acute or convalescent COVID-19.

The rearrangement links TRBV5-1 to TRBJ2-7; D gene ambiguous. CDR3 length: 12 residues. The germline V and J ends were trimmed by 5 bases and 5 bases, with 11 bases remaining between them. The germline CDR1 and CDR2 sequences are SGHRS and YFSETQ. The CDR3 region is CASRDSGNEQYF. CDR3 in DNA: TGCGCCAGCAGAGATTCAGGTAACGAGCAGTACTTC.

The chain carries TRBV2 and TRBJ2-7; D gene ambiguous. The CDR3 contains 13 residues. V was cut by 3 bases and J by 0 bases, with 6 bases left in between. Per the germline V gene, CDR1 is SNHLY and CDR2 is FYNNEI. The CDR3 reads CASSDLLSYEQYF. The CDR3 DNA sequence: TGTGCCAGCAGTGATCTCCTCTCCTACGAGCAGTACTTC.

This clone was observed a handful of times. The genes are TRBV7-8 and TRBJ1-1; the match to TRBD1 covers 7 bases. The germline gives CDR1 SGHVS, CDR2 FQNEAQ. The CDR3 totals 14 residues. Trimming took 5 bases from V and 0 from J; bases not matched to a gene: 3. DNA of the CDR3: TGTGCCAGCAGCGTGGGACAGTTGAACACTGAAGCTTTCTTT. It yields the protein CASSVGQLNTEAFF.

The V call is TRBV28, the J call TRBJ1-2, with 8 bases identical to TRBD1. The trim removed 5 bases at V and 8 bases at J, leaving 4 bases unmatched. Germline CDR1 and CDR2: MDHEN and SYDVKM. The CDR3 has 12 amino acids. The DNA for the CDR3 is TGTGCCAGCAGTAGACAGGGGCAAGGCTACACCTTC. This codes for CASSRQGQGYTF.

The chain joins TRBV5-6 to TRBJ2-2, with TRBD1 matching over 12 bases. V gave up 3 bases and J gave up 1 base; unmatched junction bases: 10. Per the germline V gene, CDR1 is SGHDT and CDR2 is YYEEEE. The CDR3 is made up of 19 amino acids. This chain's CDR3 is CASSSLVGQGARNTGELFF. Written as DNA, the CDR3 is TGTGCCAGCAGCTCCCTTGTGGGACAGGGGGCACGGAACACCGGGGAGCTGTTTTTT. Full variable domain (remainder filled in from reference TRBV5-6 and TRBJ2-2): DAGVTQSPTHLIKTRGQQVTLRCSPKSGHDTVSWYQQALGQGPQFIFQYYEEEERQRGNFPDRFSGHQFPNYSSELNVNALLLGDSALYLCASSSLVGQGARNTGELFFGEGSRLTVL.

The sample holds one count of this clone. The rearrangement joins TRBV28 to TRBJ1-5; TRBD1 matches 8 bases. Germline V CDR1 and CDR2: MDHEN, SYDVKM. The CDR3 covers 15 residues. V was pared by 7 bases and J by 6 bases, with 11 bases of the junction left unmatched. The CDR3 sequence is CASIKGQGFIQPQHF. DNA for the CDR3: TGTGCCAGCATTAAAGGACAGGGTTTTATTCAGCCCCAGCATTTT.

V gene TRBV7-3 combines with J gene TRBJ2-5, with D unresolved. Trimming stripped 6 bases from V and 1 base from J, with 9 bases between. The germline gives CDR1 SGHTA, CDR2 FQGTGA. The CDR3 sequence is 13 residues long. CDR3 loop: CASSASGQETQYF. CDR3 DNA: TGTGCCAGCAGTGCGTCGGGCCAAGAGACCCAGTACTTC. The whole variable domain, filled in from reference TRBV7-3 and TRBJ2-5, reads GAGVSQTPSNKVTEKGKYVELRCDPISGHTALYWYRQSLGQGPEFLIYFQGTGAADDSGLPNDRFFAVRPEGSVSTLKIQRTERGDSAVYLCASSASGQETQYFGPGTRLLVL.

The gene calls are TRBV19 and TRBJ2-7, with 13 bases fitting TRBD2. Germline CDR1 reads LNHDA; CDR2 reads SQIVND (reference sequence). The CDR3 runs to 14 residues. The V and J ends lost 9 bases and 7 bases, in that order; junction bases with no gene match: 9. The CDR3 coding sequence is TGTGCCAGCCGACTAGCGGGAGGCCCCTGGGAGCAGTACTTC. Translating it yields CASRLAGGPWEQYF.

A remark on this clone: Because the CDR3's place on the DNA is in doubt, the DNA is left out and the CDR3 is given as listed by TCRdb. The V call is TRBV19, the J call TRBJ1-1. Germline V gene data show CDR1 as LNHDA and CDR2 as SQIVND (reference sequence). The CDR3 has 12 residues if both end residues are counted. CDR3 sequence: CASSTSGTEAFF.

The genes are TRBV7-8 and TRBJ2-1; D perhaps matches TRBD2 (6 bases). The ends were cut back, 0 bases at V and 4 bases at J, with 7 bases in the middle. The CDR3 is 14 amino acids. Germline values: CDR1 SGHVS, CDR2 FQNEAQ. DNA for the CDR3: TGTGCCAGCAGCTTAGCGGGGAGGTACAATGAGCAGTTCTTC. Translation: CASSLAGRYNEQFF.

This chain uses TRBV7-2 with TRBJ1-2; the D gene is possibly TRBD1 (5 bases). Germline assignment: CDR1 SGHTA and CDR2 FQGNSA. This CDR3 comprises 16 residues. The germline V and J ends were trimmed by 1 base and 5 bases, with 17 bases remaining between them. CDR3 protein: CASSLEIGVRGYGYTF. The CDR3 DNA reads TGTGCCAGCAGCTTAGAGATAGGGGTTCGGGGGTATGGCTACACCTTC.

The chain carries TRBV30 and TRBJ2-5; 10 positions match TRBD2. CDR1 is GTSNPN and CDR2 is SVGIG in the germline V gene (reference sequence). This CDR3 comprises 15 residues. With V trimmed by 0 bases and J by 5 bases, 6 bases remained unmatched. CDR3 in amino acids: CAWSVPSGGSETQYF. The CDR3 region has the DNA TGTGCCTGGAGTGTACCTAGCGGGGGTTCGGAGACCCAGTACTTC.

In DNA form, the CDR3 reads TGTGCCAGCAGCGTAGACAGCTCTGGAAACACCATATATTTT. Translation gives CASSVDSSGNTIYF. The V and J genes are TRBV9 and TRBJ1-3; D gene uncertain. The germline V gene encodes CDR1 SGDLS and CDR2 YYNGEE. Trimming removed 0 bases from V and 0 bases from J, with 4 bases in between. The CDR3 totals 14 residues.

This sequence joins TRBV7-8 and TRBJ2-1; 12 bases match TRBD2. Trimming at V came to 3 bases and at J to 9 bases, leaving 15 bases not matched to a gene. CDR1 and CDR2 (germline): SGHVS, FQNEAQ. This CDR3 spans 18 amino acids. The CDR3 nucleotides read TGTGCCAGCAGCTTCGGCCGCCTTGGGCTAGCGGGGGGGGTTGAGCAGTTCTTC. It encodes CASSFGRLGLAGGVEQFF. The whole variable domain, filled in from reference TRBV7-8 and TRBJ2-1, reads GAGVSQSPRYKVAKRGQDVALRCDPISGHVSLFWYQQALGQGPEFLTYFQNEAQLDKSGLPSDRFFAERPEGSVSTLKIQRTQQEDSAVYLCASSFGRLGLAGGVEQFFGPGTRLTVL.

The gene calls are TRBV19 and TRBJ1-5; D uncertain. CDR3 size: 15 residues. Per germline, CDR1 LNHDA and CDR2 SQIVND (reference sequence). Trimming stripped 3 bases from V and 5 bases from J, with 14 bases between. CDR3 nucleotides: TGTGCCAGTAGTATGCCGGGAGGAAGTCATCAGCCCCAGCATTTT. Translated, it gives CASSMPGGSHQPQHF.

The CDR3 DNA reads TGTGCCAGCAGCTTGCGAACAGGGGATGAAAAACTGTTTTTT. This sequence encodes CASSLRTGDEKLFF. The chain recombines TRBV5-6 with TRBJ1-4; 7 bases fit TRBD1. Looked up from germline, CDR1 is SGHDT and CDR2 is YYEEEE. This CDR3 is 14 amino acids long. The V segment lost 1 base and the J segment 6 bases; nucleotides outside the gene matches: 3.

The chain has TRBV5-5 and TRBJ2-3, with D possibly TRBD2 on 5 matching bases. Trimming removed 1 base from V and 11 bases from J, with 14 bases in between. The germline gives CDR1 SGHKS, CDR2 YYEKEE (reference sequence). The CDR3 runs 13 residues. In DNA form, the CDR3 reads TGTGCCAGCAGCTTGTCTGTCGAGGGCAGGCAGTATTTT. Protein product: CASSLSVEGRQYF. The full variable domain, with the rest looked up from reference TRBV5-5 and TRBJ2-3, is DAGVTQSPTHLIKTRGQQVTLRCSPISGHKSVSWYQQVLGQGPQFIFQYYEKEERGRGNFPDRFSARQFPNYSSELNVNALLLGDSALYLCASSLSVEGRQYFGPGTRLTVL.

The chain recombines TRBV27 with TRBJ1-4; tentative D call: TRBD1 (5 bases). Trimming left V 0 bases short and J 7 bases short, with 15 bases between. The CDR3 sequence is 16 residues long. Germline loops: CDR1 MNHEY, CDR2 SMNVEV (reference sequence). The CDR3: CASSLSEGRFGEKLFF. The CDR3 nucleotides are TGTGCCAGCAGTTTATCAGAGGGGAGGTTTGGTGAAAAACTGTTTTTT.

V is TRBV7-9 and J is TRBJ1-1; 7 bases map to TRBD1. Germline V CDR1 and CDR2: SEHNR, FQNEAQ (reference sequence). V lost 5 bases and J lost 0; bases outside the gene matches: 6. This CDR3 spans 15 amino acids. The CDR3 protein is CASSGRTGMNTEAFF. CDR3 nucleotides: TGTGCCAGCAGCGGACGGACAGGAATGAACACTGAAGCTTTCTTT. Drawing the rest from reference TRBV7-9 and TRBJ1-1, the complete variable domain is DTGVSQNPRHKITKRGQNVTFRCDPISEHNRLYWYRQTLGQGPEFLTYFQNEAQLEKSRLLSDRFSAERPKGSFSTLEIQRTEQGDSAMYLCASSGRTGMNTEAFFGQGTRLTVV.

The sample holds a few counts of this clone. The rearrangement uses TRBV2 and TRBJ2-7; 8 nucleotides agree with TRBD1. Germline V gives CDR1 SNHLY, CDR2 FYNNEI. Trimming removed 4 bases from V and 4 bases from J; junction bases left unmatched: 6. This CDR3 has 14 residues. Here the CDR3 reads CASSGSYRGYEQYF. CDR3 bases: TGTGCCAGCAGTGGAAGTTACAGGGGGTACGAGCAGTACTTC.

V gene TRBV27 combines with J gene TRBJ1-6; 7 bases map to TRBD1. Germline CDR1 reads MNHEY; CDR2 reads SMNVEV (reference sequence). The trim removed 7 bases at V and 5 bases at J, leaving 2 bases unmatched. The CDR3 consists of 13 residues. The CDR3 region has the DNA TGTGCCAGCAAGACAGGGAATAATTCACCCCTCCACTTT. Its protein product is CASKTGNNSPLHF.